The rows below give T cell receptor beta chains drawn from one sample of a study of tumour-infiltrating T cells in Burkitt lymphoma. Measured with immunoSEQ multiplex PCR; TCRdb has only the in-frame clones, and not every one. The sample lists about 2,500 clones; about nine tenths were seen once. Sequenced material: tumor tissue. The receptors originated from a human donor with diffuse large B-cell lymphoma. The CDR3 runs from the conserved cysteine through the conserved F or W. A D gene is named only where the DNA matches it firmly. Size is omitted from some rows. Given values are once, few, many or a class for expanded clones.

V gene: TRBV5-1
D gene: -
J gene: TRBJ1-2
clone size: -
CDR3 protein: CASSLGGENYGYTF
CDR3 DNA: TGCGCCAGCAGCTTGGGTGGGGAAAACTATGGCTACACCTTC

V gene: TRBV5-1
D gene: -
J gene: TRBJ2-3
clone size: once
CDR3 protein: CASSPPGASSTDTQYF
CDR3 DNA: TGCGCCAGCAGCCCCCCCGGAGCGAGCAGCACAGATACGCAGTATTTT

V gene: TRBV7-9
D gene: -
J gene: TRBJ2-1
clone size: -
CDR3 protein: CASSGGLYNEQFF
CDR3 DNA: TGTGCCAGCAGCGGCGGCCTCTACAATGAGCAGTTCTTC

V gene: TRBV14
D gene: TRBD2
J gene: TRBJ2-5
clone size: -
CDR3 protein: CTSSRLAVFKETQYF
CDR3 DNA: TGTACCAGCAGTCGACTAGCAGTTTTTAAAGAGACCCAGTACTTC

V gene: TRBV19
D gene: TRBD1
J gene: TRBJ1-2
clone size: -
CDR3 protein: CASSHDREYGYTF
CDR3 DNA: TGTGCCAGTAGTCACGACAGGGAGTATGGCTACACCTTC

V gene: TRBV28
D gene: -
J gene: TRBJ2-7
clone size: -
CDR3 protein: CASSYGGYEQYF
CDR3 DNA: TGTGCCAGCAGTTACGGCGGGTACGAGCAGTACTTC

V gene: TRBV7-9
D gene: -
J gene: TRBJ2-7
clone size: -
CDR3 protein: CASSLESGLRPYEQYF
CDR3 DNA: TGTGCCAGCAGCTTAGAATCGGGCCTCCGGCCCTACGAGCAGTACTTC

V gene: TRBV7-9
D gene: TRBD2
J gene: TRBJ2-3
clone size: -
CDR3 protein: CASSRLAGGADTQYF
CDR3 DNA: TGTGCCAGCAGCCGACTAGCGGGAGGCGCAGATACGCAGTATTTT

V gene: TRBV10-2
D gene: -
J gene: TRBJ1-5
clone size: -
CDR3 protein: CASSDRGNQPQHF
CDR3 DNA: TGCGCCAGCAGTGATCGGGGCAATCAGCCCCAGCATTTT

V gene: TRBV28
D gene: -
J gene: TRBJ2-7
clone size: -
CDR3 protein: CASSFSPEGDDTYEQYF
CDR3 DNA: TGTGCCAGCAGTTTTTCGCCCGAGGGGGATGACACCTACGAGCAGTACTTC

V gene: TRBV5-1
D gene: -
J gene: TRBJ1-1
clone size: -
CDR3 protein: CASSFEGGTEAFF
CDR3 DNA: TGCGCCAGCAGCTTCGAGGGGGGCACTGAAGCTTTCTTT

V gene: TRBV2
D gene: TRBD1
J gene: TRBJ1-1
clone size: -
CDR3 protein: CASRGRDRATEAFF
CDR3 DNA: TGTGCCAGCAGGGGGAGGGACAGGGCGACTGAAGCTTTCTTT

V gene: TRBV5-5
D gene: -
J gene: TRBJ2-1
clone size: -
CDR3 protein: CASSGAGDNEQFF
CDR3 DNA: TGTGCCAGCAGCGGGGCAGGTGACAATGAGCAGTTCTTC

V gene: TRBV23-1
D gene: -
J gene: TRBJ1-1
clone size: -
CDR3 protein: CASGFGRSNTEAFF
CDR3 DNA: TGCGCCAGCGGATTTGGACGGTCGAACACTGAAGCTTTCTTT

V gene: TRBV6-1
D gene: TRBD1
J gene: TRBJ2-5
clone size: -
CDR3 protein: CASSVSGTGGETQYF
CDR3 DNA: TGTGCCAGCAGTGTCTCCGGGACAGGAGGGGAGACCCAGTACTTC

V gene: TRBV25-1
D gene: -
J gene: TRBJ2-2
clone size: once
CDR3 protein: CASSGGYYNTGELFF
CDR3 DNA: TGTGCCAGCAGCGGGGGTTATTACAACACCGGGGAGCTGTTTTTT

V gene: TRBV29-1
D gene: TRBD2
J gene: TRBJ2-1
clone size: few
CDR3 protein: CSADKRESYNEQFF
CDR3 DNA: TGCAGCGCTGACAAGCGGGAGTCCTACAATGAGCAGTTCTTC

V gene: TRBV10-2
D gene: -
J gene: TRBJ2-7
clone size: -
CDR3 protein: CASSEQRMRYEQYF
CDR3 DNA: TGCGCCAGCAGTGAACAGCGGATGAGGTACGAGCAGTACTTC

V gene: TRBV6-4
D gene: -
J gene: TRBJ2-7
clone size: -
CDR3 protein: CAFYEQYF
CDR3 DNA: TGTGCTTTCTACGAGCAGTACTTC

V gene: TRBV28
D gene: -
J gene: TRBJ2-7
clone size: -
CDR3 protein: CASITTGGGYEQYF
CDR3 DNA: TGTGCCAGCATAACCACGGGTGGGGGGTACGAGCAGTACTTC

V gene: TRBV15
D gene: -
J gene: TRBJ1-1
clone size: -
CDR3 protein: CATSRDEEKVRAFF
CDR3 DNA: TGTGCCACCAGCAGAGATGAGGAAAAGGTTCGAGCTTTCTTT

V gene: TRBV28
D gene: -
J gene: TRBJ2-2
clone size: large
CDR3 protein: CASSAGDTGELFF
CDR3 DNA: TGTGCCAGCAGTGCCGGTGACACCGGGGAGCTGTTTTTT

V gene: TRBV28
D gene: TRBD1
J gene: TRBJ1-4
clone size: -
CDR3 protein: CASGGQGANEKLFF
CDR3 DNA: TGTGCCAGCGGTGGACAGGGAGCTAATGAAAAACTGTTTTTT

V gene: TRBV11-3
D gene: -
J gene: TRBJ2-7
clone size: -
CDR3 protein: CASSLSSGGVLSYEQYF
CDR3 DNA: TGTGCCAGCAGCTTATCTTCTGGAGGGGTTCTCTCCTACGAGCAGTACTTC

V gene: TRBV10-3
D gene: TRBD1
J gene: TRBJ1-1
clone size: few
CDR3 protein: CAITTGVGDTEAFF
CDR3 DNA: TGTGCCATCACGACAGGGGTAGGGGACACTGAAGCTTTCTTT

V gene: TRBV6-5
D gene: -
J gene: TRBJ1-1
clone size: -
CDR3 protein: CASSRPGTEAFF
CDR3 DNA: TGTGCCAGCAGCCGCCCGGGGACTGAAGCTTTCTTT

V gene: TRBV5-6
D gene: -
J gene: TRBJ2-7
clone size: -
CDR3 protein: CASSLLTRREQYF
CDR3 DNA: TGTGCCAGCAGCTTGTTGACCCGCCGGGAGCAGTACTTC

V gene: TRBV28
D gene: -
J gene: TRBJ2-7
clone size: -
CDR3 protein: CASSLLASYEQYF
CDR3 DNA: TGTGCCAGCAGTTTACTAGCCTCCTACGAGCAGTACTTC

V gene: TRBV5-1
D gene: TRBD1
J gene: TRBJ2-7
clone size: -
CDR3 protein: CASRQPTGGYEQYF
CDR3 DNA: TGCGCCAGCAGGCAGCCCACAGGGGGTTACGAGCAGTACTTC

V gene: TRBV5-4
D gene: -
J gene: TRBJ2-7
clone size: -
CDR3 protein: CASSSPRDSSYEQYF
CDR3 DNA: TGTGCCAGCAGCTCCCCGCGGGACAGCTCCTACGAGCAGTACTTC

V gene: TRBV4-1
D gene: -
J gene: TRBJ1-3
clone size: few
CDR3 protein: CASSQDWGDGNTIYF
CDR3 DNA: TGCGCCAGCAGCCAAGATTGGGGAGACGGAAACACCATATATTTT

V gene: TRBV14
D gene: TRBD1
J gene: TRBJ1-3
clone size: -
CDR3 protein: CASSPQGVAGNTIYF
CDR3 DNA: TGTGCCAGCAGCCCGCAGGGGGTCGCTGGAAACACCATATATTTT

V gene: TRBV19
D gene: -
J gene: TRBJ1-5
clone size: -
CDR3 protein: CASTGHLNQPQHF
CDR3 DNA: TGTGCCAGTACGGGACATCTCAATCAGCCCCAGCATTTT

V gene: TRBV19
D gene: -
J gene: TRBJ2-2
clone size: -
CDR3 protein: CASSLRQATVTGELFF
CDR3 DNA: TGTGCCAGTAGTCTCAGACAGGCCACGGTCACCGGGGAGCTGTTTTTT

V gene: TRBV29-1
D gene: -
J gene: TRBJ2-1
clone size: -
CDR3 protein: CSVEPIVGGKYNEQFF
CDR3 DNA: TGCAGCGTTGAACCCATAGTCGGGGGAAAGTACAATGAGCAGTTCTTC

V gene: TRBV18
D gene: TRBD1
J gene: TRBJ1-5
clone size: once
CDR3 protein: CASSPDTGGYNQPQHF
CDR3 DNA: TGTGCCAGCTCACCCGACACAGGGGGCTACAATCAGCCCCAGCATTTT

V gene: TRBV28
D gene: -
J gene: TRBJ2-4
clone size: -
CDR3 protein: CASSFDPGPKNIQYF
CDR3 DNA: TGTGCCAGCAGTTTCGATCCGGGGCCCAAAAACATTCAGTACTTC

V gene: TRBV19
D gene: -
J gene: TRBJ2-6
clone size: -
CDR3 protein: CASQGGRGDPGANVLTF
CDR3 DNA: TGTGCCTCCCAGGGGGGCAGGGGGGATCCTGGGGCCAACGTCCTGACTTTC

V gene: TRBV7-9
D gene: TRBD2
J gene: TRBJ2-7
clone size: -
CDR3 protein: CASSFPTSEISYEQYF
CDR3 DNA: TGTGCCAGCAGCTTTCCCACTAGCGAAATCTCCTACGAGCAGTACTTC

V gene: TRBV21-1
D gene: -
J gene: TRBJ2-7
clone size: -
CDR3 protein: CASSKGKEIYEQYF
CDR3 DNA: TGTGCCAGCAGCAAAGGAAAAGAGATCTACGAGCAGTACTTC

V gene: TRBV18
D gene: -
J gene: TRBJ2-3
clone size: once
CDR3 protein: CASLSQAEDTQYF
CDR3 DNA: TGTGCCAGCCTAAGTCAGGCGGAAGATACGCAGTATTTT

V gene: TRBV5-4
D gene: TRBD2
J gene: TRBJ2-3
clone size: -
CDR3 protein: CASSSGLAGAIDTQYF
CDR3 DNA: TGTGCCAGCAGCTCGGGACTAGCGGGAGCGATAGATACGCAGTATTTT

V gene: TRBV6-4
D gene: -
J gene: TRBJ2-2
clone size: -
CDR3 protein: CATRPQTNTGELFF
CDR3 DNA: TGTGCCACCCGGCCCCAGACTAACACCGGGGAGCTGTTTTTT

V gene: TRBV4-2
D gene: TRBD1
J gene: TRBJ1-5
clone size: -
CDR3 protein: CASSQRTGGIQPQHF
CDR3 DNA: TGTGCCAGCAGCCAGCGGACAGGGGGCATCCAGCCCCAGCATTTT

V gene: TRBV5-4
D gene: TRBD1
J gene: TRBJ2-7
clone size: -
CDR3 protein: CASSLMTGGTYEQYF
CDR3 DNA: TGTGCCAGCAGCTTGATGACAGGGGGCACCTACGAGCAGTACTTC

V gene: TRBV19
D gene: TRBD1
J gene: TRBJ2-1
clone size: -
CDR3 protein: CASSRQGYCYNEQFF
CDR3 DNA: TGTGCCAGTAGTAGACAGGGTTACTGCTACAATGAGCAGTTCTTC